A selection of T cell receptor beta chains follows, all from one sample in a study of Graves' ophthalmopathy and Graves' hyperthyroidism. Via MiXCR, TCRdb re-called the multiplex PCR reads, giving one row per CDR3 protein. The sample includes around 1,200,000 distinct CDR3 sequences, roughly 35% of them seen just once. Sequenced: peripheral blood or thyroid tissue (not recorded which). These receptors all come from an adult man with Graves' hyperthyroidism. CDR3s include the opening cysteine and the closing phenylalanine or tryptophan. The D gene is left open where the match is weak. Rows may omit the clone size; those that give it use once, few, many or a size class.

CDR3aa: CASSQDIALTGDYEQYF
CDR3nt: TGCGCCAGCAGCCAAGATATCGCCCTAACCGGGGACTACGAGCAGTACTTC
d_gene: -
abundance: -
j_gene: TRBJ2-7
v_gene: TRBV4-1

CDR3aa: CATSSLAGRDEQFF
CDR3nt: TGTGCCACCAGCAGTTTAGCGGGAAGGGATGAGCAGTTCTTC
d_gene: TRBD2
abundance: -
j_gene: TRBJ2-1
v_gene: TRBV15

CDR3aa: CAIKLQQDSEAFF
CDR3nt: TGTGCCATCAAGCTGCAGCAGGACTCTGAAGCTTTCTTT
d_gene: -
abundance: many
j_gene: TRBJ1-1
v_gene: TRBV10-3

CDR3aa: CASSRDREGGYTF
CDR3nt: TGCGCCAGCAGCCGGGACAGGGAGGGTGGCTACACCTTC
d_gene: TRBD1
abundance: -
j_gene: TRBJ1-2
v_gene: TRBV14

CDR3aa: CASSGGEDSSYNEQFF
CDR3nt: TGCGCCAGCAGCGGGGGAGAGGACAGCTCCTACAATGAGCAGTTCTTC
d_gene: -
abundance: -
j_gene: TRBJ2-1
v_gene: TRBV5-1

CDR3aa: CAWSAGQANTEAFF
CDR3nt: TGTGCCTGGAGTGCGGGACAGGCGAACACTGAAGCTTTCTTT
d_gene: TRBD1
abundance: once
j_gene: TRBJ1-1
v_gene: TRBV30

CDR3aa: CASSVILTGELFF
CDR3nt: TGTGCCAGCAGCGTAATTTTGACCGGGGAGCTGTTTTTT
d_gene: -
abundance: many
j_gene: TRBJ2-2
v_gene: TRBV9

CDR3aa: CASSQLDRGYEQYF
CDR3nt: TGTGCCAGCAGCCAATTGGACAGGGGGTACGAGCAGTACTTC
d_gene: TRBD1
abundance: few
j_gene: TRBJ2-7
v_gene: TRBV7-9

CDR3aa: CASSSREGRWETQYF
CDR3nt: TGTGCCAGCAGCTCCCGGGAGGGCCGATGGGAGACCCAGTACTTC
d_gene: TRBD2
abundance: once
j_gene: TRBJ2-5
v_gene: TRBV9

CDR3aa: CATSRDQGFGGQETQYF
CDR3nt: TGTGCCACCAGCAGAGATCAGGGGTTCGGGGGGCAAGAGACCCAGTACTTC
d_gene: -
abundance: many
j_gene: TRBJ2-5
v_gene: TRBV15

CDR3aa: CSVPLQGGPGELFF
CDR3nt: TGCAGCGTTCCGCTACAAGGAGGGCCCGGGGAGCTGTTTTTT
d_gene: -
abundance: many
j_gene: TRBJ2-2
v_gene: TRBV29-1

CDR3aa: CASSFQGNQPQHF
CDR3nt: TGCGCCAGCAGCTTCCAGGGCAATCAGCCCCAGCATTTT
d_gene: -
abundance: many
j_gene: TRBJ1-5
v_gene: TRBV5-1

CDR3aa: CASTSGGTYEQYF
CDR3nt: TGTGCCAGCACCTCCGGGGGCACCTACGAGCAGTACTTC
d_gene: -
abundance: many
j_gene: TRBJ2-7
v_gene: TRBV7-2

CDR3aa: CSARGPRGSPLHF
CDR3nt: TGCAGTGCTAGGGGACCGCGGGGGTCACCCCTCCACTTT
d_gene: -
abundance: -
j_gene: TRBJ1-6
v_gene: TRBV20-1

CDR3aa: CSVARVGNTGELFF
CDR3nt: TGCAGCGTTGCTAGGGTAGGGAACACCGGGGAGCTGTTTTTT
d_gene: -
abundance: many
j_gene: TRBJ2-2
v_gene: TRBV29-1

CDR3aa: CASSPVGGLGEAFF
CDR3nt: TGTGCCAGCAGCCCAGTGGGGGGCCTCGGTGAAGCTTTCTTT
d_gene: -
abundance: -
j_gene: TRBJ1-1
v_gene: TRBV6-5

CDR3aa: CAIGIAQETQYF
CDR3nt: TGTGCCATCGGCATAGCCCAAGAGACCCAGTACTTC
d_gene: -
abundance: many
j_gene: TRBJ2-5
v_gene: TRBV10-3

CDR3aa: CASSLARGSFYEQYF
CDR3nt: TGTGCCAGCAGCTTGGCCAGGGGGTCTTTCTACGAGCAGTACTTC
d_gene: TRBD1
abundance: few
j_gene: TRBJ2-7
v_gene: TRBV5-4

CDR3aa: CASSLLPETQYF
CDR3nt: TGTGCCAGCAGCTTATTACCCGAGACCCAGTACTTC
d_gene: -
abundance: many
j_gene: TRBJ2-5
v_gene: TRBV7-9

CDR3aa: CASSSTLANTIYF
CDR3nt: TGTGCCAGCAGCTCGACGCTAGCCAACACCATATATTTT
d_gene: -
abundance: -
j_gene: TRBJ1-3
v_gene: TRBV7-2

CDR3aa: CASSFDWTEAQYF
CDR3nt: TGTGCCAGCAGTTTCGACTGGACAGAGGCGCAGTATTTT
d_gene: -
abundance: -
j_gene: TRBJ2-3
v_gene: TRBV7-2

CDR3aa: CASSLRGPSGYFSYEQYF
CDR3nt: TGTGCCAGCAGCTTAAGGGGGCCTAGCGGATACTTCTCCTACGAGCAGTACTTC
d_gene: -
abundance: -
j_gene: TRBJ2-7
v_gene: TRBV11-2

CDR3aa: CASTKTGVANSPLHF
CDR3nt: TGTGCCAGCACTAAGACAGGGGTTGCGAATTCACCCCTCCACTTT
d_gene: TRBD1
abundance: -
j_gene: TRBJ1-6
v_gene: TRBV2

CDR3aa: CSVEGMTGEQGAWETQYF
CDR3nt: TGCAGCGTTGAAGGGATGACGGGGGAACAGGGGGCATGGGAGACCCAGTACTTC
d_gene: TRBD1
abundance: many
j_gene: TRBJ2-5
v_gene: TRBV29-1

CDR3aa: CASSQGQGALGYEQYF
CDR3nt: TGTGCCAGCAGCCAAGGACAGGGGGCGCTGGGATATGAGCAGTACTTC
d_gene: TRBD1
abundance: -
j_gene: TRBJ2-7
v_gene: TRBV7-2

CDR3aa: CASSADRRGLETQYF
CDR3nt: TGTGCCAGCAGTGCGGACAGAAGGGGACTGGAGACCCAGTACTTC
d_gene: -
abundance: many
j_gene: TRBJ2-5
v_gene: TRBV25-1

CDR3aa: CASSQETTSGTTAYGYTF
CDR3nt: TGTGCCAGCAGCCAAGAAACCACCTCCGGCACCACCGCCTATGGCTACACCTTC
d_gene: -
abundance: many
j_gene: TRBJ1-2
v_gene: TRBV4-2

CDR3aa: CASSFRTGSSLHF
CDR3nt: TGTGCCAGCAGCTTTCGGACAGGGTCATCCCTCCACTTT
d_gene: TRBD1
abundance: many
j_gene: TRBJ1-6
v_gene: TRBV7-9

CDR3aa: CASSQGQGRDQPQHF
CDR3nt: TGCGCCAGCAGCCAAGGACAGGGCCGGGATCAGCCCCAGCATTTT
d_gene: TRBD1
abundance: few
j_gene: TRBJ1-5
v_gene: TRBV4-1

CDR3aa: CASKGQAFSGNTIYF
CDR3nt: TGTGCCAGCAAGGGACAGGCCTTCTCTGGAAACACCATATATTTT
d_gene: TRBD1
abundance: -
j_gene: TRBJ1-3
v_gene: TRBV27

CDR3aa: CSEGTTGSLITEAFF
CDR3nt: TGCAGTGAAGGGACGACAGGCTCCCTAATAACTGAAGCTTTCTTT
d_gene: -
abundance: -
j_gene: TRBJ1-1
v_gene: TRBV20-1

CDR3aa: CASSVEIAGGQQYF
CDR3nt: TGTGCCAGCAGCGTGGAAATAGCGGGGGGACAGCAGTACTTC
d_gene: TRBD2
abundance: -
j_gene: TRBJ2-7
v_gene: TRBV7-6

CDR3aa: CATRSLGSTQPQHF
CDR3nt: TGTGCCACCCGGTCGTTGGGGAGCACTCAGCCCCAGCATTTT
d_gene: -
abundance: -
j_gene: TRBJ1-5
v_gene: TRBV15

CDR3aa: CASSLAQAGGEKLFF
CDR3nt: TGTGCCAGCAGCTTAGCACAGGCTGGGGGCGAAAAACTGTTTTTT
d_gene: -
abundance: few
j_gene: TRBJ1-4
v_gene: TRBV7-2

CDR3aa: CSARDLGAKVSQSDYEQYF
CDR3nt: TGCAGTGCTAGAGATTTGGGAGCTAAAGTTTCCCAATCTGACTACGAGCAGTACTTC
d_gene: -
abundance: -
j_gene: TRBJ2-7
v_gene: TRBV20-1

CDR3aa: CASKGGFGDRAVGGYTF
CDR3nt: TGTGCCAGCAAAGGGGGCTTCGGGGACAGGGCTGTCGGGGGCTACACCTTC
d_gene: TRBD1
abundance: -
j_gene: TRBJ1-2
v_gene: TRBV11-2

CDR3aa: CASRGSQGGFSPLHF
CDR3nt: TGTGCCAGCAGAGGCTCACAGGGCGGTTTTTCACCCCTCCACTTT
d_gene: -
abundance: -
j_gene: TRBJ1-6
v_gene: TRBV6-1

CDR3aa: CSGVKGHSEAFF
CDR3nt: TGCAGCGGTGTTAAAGGACACAGTGAAGCTTTCTTT
d_gene: -
abundance: -
j_gene: TRBJ1-1
v_gene: TRBV29-1

CDR3aa: CAITAGPRRDAYEQYF
CDR3nt: TGTGCCATTACCGCGGGGCCCCGACGGGATGCCTACGAGCAGTACTTC
d_gene: -
abundance: -
j_gene: TRBJ2-7
v_gene: TRBV10-3

CDR3aa: CSARSRRAFF
CDR3nt: TGCAGTGCTAGATCCCGGCGGGCTTTCTTT
d_gene: -
abundance: -
j_gene: TRBJ1-1
v_gene: TRBV20-1

CDR3aa: CASSKVGSEGTQYF
CDR3nt: TGTGCCAGTTCGAAGGTGGGGTCCGAGGGGACCCAGTACTTC
d_gene: -
abundance: -
j_gene: TRBJ2-5
v_gene: TRBV19

CDR3aa: CSVVGSKYEQYF
CDR3nt: TGCAGCGTTGTGGGCAGCAAATACGAGCAGTACTTC
d_gene: -
abundance: many
j_gene: TRBJ2-7
v_gene: TRBV29-1

CDR3aa: CASSLPRIETGRNEQYF
CDR3nt: TGTGCCAGCAGCTTGCCACGTATTGAGACAGGGAGAAACGAGCAGTACTTC
d_gene: TRBD1
abundance: many
j_gene: TRBJ2-7
v_gene: TRBV7-8

CDR3aa: CSADRVEGNQPQHF
CDR3nt: TGCAGTGCTGACAGGGTGGAGGGCAATCAGCCCCAGCATTTT
d_gene: TRBD1
abundance: many
j_gene: TRBJ1-5
v_gene: TRBV20-1

CDR3aa: CATSRAQGQGAYEQYF
CDR3nt: TGTGCCACCAGCAGAGCCCAAGGACAGGGCGCCTACGAGCAGTACTTC
d_gene: TRBD1
abundance: -
j_gene: TRBJ2-7
v_gene: TRBV15

CDR3aa: CASSDRVLGTQYF
CDR3nt: TGTGCCAGCAGTGACAGGGTTCTAGGTACGCAGTATTTT
d_gene: -
abundance: -
j_gene: TRBJ2-3
v_gene: TRBV25-1

CDR3aa: CASGGRGTILQNTGELFF
CDR3nt: TGTGCCAGCGGGGGGAGGGGGACAATTCTTCAGAACACCGGGGAGCTGTTTTTT
d_gene: -
abundance: -
j_gene: TRBJ2-2
v_gene: TRBV7-2

CDR3aa: CSAWNEKLFF
CDR3nt: TGCAGTGCTTGGAATGAAAAACTGTTTTTT
d_gene: -
abundance: -
j_gene: TRBJ1-4
v_gene: TRBV20-1

CDR3aa: CVSSVVGTEAFF
CDR3nt: TGTGTCAGCAGCGTAGTTGGCACTGAAGCTTTCTTT
d_gene: -
abundance: -
j_gene: TRBJ1-1
v_gene: TRBV9

CDR3aa: CASSGDSYGQYF
CDR3nt: TGTGCCAGTAGCGGGGACTCCTACGGGCAGTACTTC
d_gene: -
abundance: once
j_gene: TRBJ2-7
v_gene: TRBV19

CDR3aa: CASSSGGYTGELFF
CDR3nt: TGTGCCAGCAGTTCCGGGGGGTACACCGGGGAGCTGTTTTTT
d_gene: TRBD2
abundance: -
j_gene: TRBJ2-2
v_gene: TRBV12-3/TRBV12-4

CDR3aa: CASRGPGELSPLHF
CDR3nt: TGTGCCAGCAGGGGACCAGGGGAACTCTCACCCCTCCACTTT
d_gene: -
abundance: -
j_gene: TRBJ1-6
v_gene: TRBV25-1

CDR3aa: CASSYSTGRYSGNTIYF
CDR3nt: TGTGCCAGCAGTTACTCGACAGGGCGCTACTCTGGAAACACCATATATTTT
d_gene: TRBD1
abundance: -
j_gene: TRBJ1-3
v_gene: TRBV6-6

CDR3aa: CASTTAGTDYGYTF
CDR3nt: TGTGCCAGCACCACCGCCGGGACAGACTATGGCTACACCTTC
d_gene: TRBD1
abundance: many
j_gene: TRBJ1-2
v_gene: TRBV25-1

CDR3aa: CASTQGGHFSNQPQHF
CDR3nt: TGTGCCAGTACGCAGGGGGGCCACTTTAGCAATCAGCCCCAGCATTTT
d_gene: TRBD1
abundance: -
j_gene: TRBJ1-5
v_gene: TRBV19

CDR3aa: CSVVRATAVRGYTF
CDR3nt: TGCAGCGTGGTCCGGGCTACAGCAGTTCGTGGCTACACCTTC
d_gene: -
abundance: many
j_gene: TRBJ1-2
v_gene: TRBV29-1

CDR3aa: CASSFRGRGGFQPQHF
CDR3nt: TGTGCCAGCAGCTTTCGTGGGCGGGGAGGTTTTCAGCCCCAGCATTTT
d_gene: -
abundance: -
j_gene: TRBJ1-5
v_gene: TRBV7-2

CDR3aa: CASVPFPGPSKTQYF
CDR3nt: TGCGCCAGCGTTCCATTTCCGGGTCCTTCGAAGACCCAGTACTTC
d_gene: -
abundance: few
j_gene: TRBJ2-5
v_gene: TRBV5-1

CDR3aa: CAGEGTYEQYF
CDR3nt: TGTGCCGGAGAGGGCACCTACGAGCAGTACTTC
d_gene: -
abundance: -
j_gene: TRBJ2-7
v_gene: TRBV2